These 18 T cell receptor beta chains were all obtained from the same sample, sequenced in a study of blood T cell repertoires in COVID-19. The repertoire was sequenced with immunoSEQ multiplex PCR; TCRdb's copy has only in-frame clones and lacks some. Here the sample spans roughly 95,000 clones, 70% to 90% being singletons. Material: peripheral blood. Receptors were obtained from a man aged 55-75 years with acute or convalescent COVID-19.

The rearrangement joins TRBV2 to TRBJ1-2, with 8 positions matching TRBD1. The CDR3 spans 13 residues. Germline-derived CDR1 and CDR2 are SNHLY and FYNNEI. V lost 7 bases to trimming and J lost 4 bases; unmatched junction nucleotides: 5. The DNA of the CDR3 is TGTGCCAGCACCCGACAGGGGATCTATGGCTACACCTTC. Translating gives CASTRQGIYGYTF.

The CDR3 nucleotides read TGTGCCAGCAGCCCTGCGGGACCCTACTATGGCTACACCTTC. This translates into CASSPAGPYYGYTF. The chain employs TRBV7-9 and TRBJ1-2; a weak D match, TRBD1 (5 bases). V lost 5 bases to trimming and J lost 3 bases, with 13 bases between them. Germline-derived CDR1 and CDR2 are SEHNR and FQNEAQ (reference sequence). This CDR3 comprises 14 residues.

The rearrangement joins TRBV11-2 to TRBJ1-4, with TRBD1 matching 8 bases. The J segment lost 5 bases and the V segment lost 2 bases, leaving 4 bases of the junction unmatched. The CDR3 covers 15 residues. Germline lookup yields CDR1 SGHAT and CDR2 FQNNGV. The CDR3 bases are TGTGCCAGCAGCTTAACGGGACAGGACAATGAAAAACTGTTTTTT. Encoded protein: CASSLTGQDNEKLFF. Drawing the rest from reference TRBV11-2 and TRBJ1-4, the complete variable domain is EAGVAQSPRYKIIEKRQSVAFWCNPISGHATLYWYQQILGQGPKLLIQFQNNGVVDDSQLPKDRFSAERLKGVDSTLKIQPAKLEDSAVYLCASSLTGQDNEKLFFGSGTQLSVL.

In DNA form, the CDR3 reads TGTGCCAGCTCACCACGGGACAGGGGAGTCGGCGGGGAGCTGTTTTTT. The encoded protein is CASSPRDRGVGGELFF. The chain combines TRBV18 with TRBJ2-2, with 10 bases aligning to TRBD1. Germline V lookup: CDR1 KGHSH, CDR2 LQKENI. Trimming at V came to 1 base and at J to 7 bases, leaving 6 bases not matched to a gene. This CDR3 is 16 amino acids long.

CDR3: CASSWTGVGTEAFF. CDR3 in DNA: TGTGCCAGCAGCTGGACAGGGGTGGGGACTGAAGCTTTCTTT. The rearrangement uses TRBV7-2 and TRBJ1-1; 9 bases are a match to TRBD1. V shed 4 bases and J 5 bases; nucleotides not matched to a gene: 5. Germline-derived CDR1 and CDR2 are SGHTA and FQGNSA. This CDR3 contains 14 residues.

This sequence joins TRBV11-3 and TRBJ1-2, with 9 bases identical to TRBD1. This CDR3 is built from 17 residues. V shed 2 bases, J shed 3 bases, and the junction held 10 bases outside the gene matches. Germline CDR1 SGHNT, CDR2 YENEEA. CDR3 amino acids: CASSLSGSGDRDYGYTF. CDR3 DNA sequence: TGTGCCAGCAGCTTAAGTGGCTCCGGGGACAGGGACTATGGCTACACCTTC.

The CDR3 here is CAWSGSGTSGYNEQFF. Here the CDR3 DNA reads TGTGCCTGGAGTGGGTCCGGGACTAGCGGATACAATGAGCAGTTCTTC. The chain couples TRBV30 to TRBJ2-1; 11 positions agree with TRBD2. The V gene's germline CDR1 is GTSNPN and CDR2 SVGIG (reference sequence). The CDR3 length is 16 residues. Trimming removed 1 base from V and 4 bases from J; junction bases left unmatched: 6. Complete variable domain (other parts from reference TRBV30 and TRBJ2-1): SQTIHQWPATLVQPVGSPLSLECTVEGTSNPNLYWYRQAAGRGLQLLFYSVGIGQISSEVPQNLSASRPQDRQFILSSKKLLLSDSGFYLCAWSGSGTSGYNEQFFGPGTRLTVL.

The rearrangement uses TRBV7-3 and TRBJ2-3; 14 bases agree with TRBD2. Germline CDR1 is SGHTA and CDR2 is FQGTGA. The CDR3 covers 18 residues. The J segment lost 7 bases and the V segment lost 2 bases, leaving 11 bases of the junction unmatched. CDR3 amino acids: CASSLEGLAGAFPNTQYF. The CDR3 DNA reads as TGTGCCAGCAGCTTAGAGGGACTAGCGGGGGCCTTCCCTAATACGCAGTATTTT. Supplemented by reference TRBV7-3 and TRBJ2-3, the full variable domain reads GAGVSQTPSNKVTEKGKYVELRCDPISGHTALYWYRQSLGQGPEFLIYFQGTGAADDSGLPNDRFFAVRPEGSVSTLKIQRTERGDSAVYLCASSLEGLAGAFPNTQYFGPGTRLTVL.

The rearrangement joins TRBV5-1 to TRBJ2-3, with D perhaps TRBD2 (5 bases). V gave up 4 bases and J gave up 0 bases, with 12 bases separating them. Germline assignment: CDR1 SGHRS and CDR2 YFSETQ. The CDR3 is made up of 15 amino acids. The CDR3 reads CASSSYSVSTDTQYF. In DNA, the CDR3 is TGCGCCAGCAGCAGTTATAGCGTTAGCACAGATACGCAGTATTTT.

The chain combines TRBV3-1 (or the pseudogene TRBV3-2) with TRBJ2-7; D is possibly TRBD2 (5 bases). The CDR3 has 15 amino acids. Trimming cost V 4 bases and J 2 bases, with 15 bases left between them. CDR1 LGHDT and CDR2 YNNKEL come from the germline V gene (reference sequence). CDR3 sequence: CASSPPPLGTYEQYV. The CDR3 nucleotides are TGTGCCAGCAGCCCCCCCCCACTAGGGACCTACGAGCAGTACGTC.

The V and J genes are TRBV28 and TRBJ2-2; 8 bases match TRBD2. Germline V gene sequence: CDR1 MDHEN, CDR2 SYDVKM. The CDR3 has 16 amino acids. V trimming: 3 bases; J trimming: 0 bases; junction bases outside the gene matches: 3. CDR3 sequence reads: CASSFRGGANTGELFF. The DNA for the CDR3 is TGTGCCAGCAGTTTTCGGGGGGGAGCGAACACCGGGGAGCTGTTTTTT.

This clone was observed a handful of times. The V gene is TRBV5-6, the J gene TRBJ1-2; 10 nucleotides agree with TRBD1. V gave up 2 bases and J gave up 6 bases; unmatched junction bases: 10. The germline V gene encodes CDR1 SGHDT and CDR2 YYEEEE. The CDR3 extends over 16 amino acids. The CDR3 DNA reads TGTGCCAGCAGCTTATATACCGGGACAGGGGCGGATGGCTACACCTTC. Protein: CASSLYTGTGADGYTF.

The V gene is TRBV5-4, the J gene TRBJ1-6, with D maybe TRBD1 (5 bases). Germline V lookup: CDR1 SGHNT, CDR2 YYREEE (reference sequence). The CDR3 runs 15 residues. Trimming pared 0 bases from V and 8 bases from J, leaving 12 bases between. CDR3 DNA: TGTGCCAGCAGCTTGGCGTCCGGGGGAGATTCACCCCTCCACTTT. Translating gives CASSLASGGDSPLHF.

This rearrangement joins TRBV19 to TRBJ1-4; 9 positions agree with TRBD1. Trimming at V came to 5 bases and at J to 8 bases, leaving 6 bases not matched to a gene. CDR3 length: 14 amino acids. The germline V gene encodes CDR1 LNHDA and CDR2 SQIVND (reference sequence). The CDR3 region is CASSEGQGGEKLFF. The CDR3 nucleotides read TGTGCCAGTAGTGAGGGACAGGGAGGGGAAAAACTGTTTTTT.

This rearrangement joins TRBV3-1 (or the pseudogene TRBV3-2) to TRBJ2-3, with 14 bases aligning to TRBD2. J lost 7 bases, V lost 5 bases, and 8 bases had no gene match. The CDR3 covers 16 residues. CDR1 and CDR2 (germline): LGHDT, YNNKEL (reference sequence). The CDR3 loop reads CASSARTSGGINTQYF. The CDR3 region has the DNA TGTGCCAGCAGCGCCCGGACTAGCGGGGGGATAAATACGCAGTATTTT.

The chain employs TRBV7-6 and TRBJ2-3; 9 bases fit TRBD2. V shed 6 bases, J shed 2 bases, and the junction held 6 bases outside the gene matches. The CDR3 spans 15 residues. Germline lookup yields CDR1 SGHVS and CDR2 FNYEAQ. DNA of the CDR3: TGTGCCAGCAGTCGACTAGCGGCTACCACAGATACGCAGTATTTT. Amino acids: CASSRLAATTDTQYF.

As regards this clone: At one end, the junction sequence differs from germline, possibly due to a read error. The rearrangement links TRBV11-2 to TRBJ2-5; 8 positions match TRBD1. This CDR3 has 16 amino acids. The germline gives CDR1 SGHAT, CDR2 FQNNGV. The CDR3 nucleotides read TGTGCCAGCAGCCCCGACAGGGGACTCGACCAGGAGACCCAGTACTTC. This encodes CASSPDRGLDQETQYF.

V and J are TRBV5-1 and TRBJ1-2; 7 bases map to TRBD1. Trimming cost V 3 bases and J 4 bases; bases outside gene matches: 3. Germline loops: CDR1 SGHRS, CDR2 YFSETQ. The CDR3 loop spans 13 amino acids. CDR3 coding DNA: TGCGCCAGCAGCTCGGGACAGACCTATGGCTACACCTTC. This translates into CASSSGQTYGYTF.